This T cell receptor (beta chain) was documented in a study of tumor-infiltrating lymphocytes in primary liver carcinoma (dated by TCRdb to the late 2010s). In terms of the full investigation: Between late 2015 and March 2016, several patients in China with histopathologically diagnosed primary liver carcinoma had their tumors surgically resected. The tumors of the five patients were staged as T1-T3 N0M0, with maximum diameters ranging from roughly 4 to 11 cm. Of the five patients, three men and two women aged 30 to 69 years, four had hepatocellular carcinoma and one had combined HCC and intrahepatic cholangiocarcinoma. A total of 35 or so specimens from 5 patients went through TCRbeta repertoire sequencing, namely 25 tumor regions, 5 adjacent noncancerous liver tissues and 5 peripheral blood samples. For each liver tumor, the study sampled five regions along with adjacent normal tissue and blood, and applied TCRbeta repertoire sequencing, expression microarrays and whole-exome sequencing. Roughly 3.65 to 7.13 million productive TCRbeta reads were obtained per sample, and no significant difference in read depth was found between tissue types. Reproducibility between technical replicate repertoires was high, with correlation coefficients above 0.95 and mean shared-clone rates approximately 0.9. The study at large found these results: Compared with blood, tumors had a significantly larger share of the repertoire taken up by the top 250 clones (p = 0.039). Only the TCR beta chain was sequenced, so true repertoire diversity is likely underestimated because unpaired alpha chains were not captured. With just a handful of patients in the study, the authors point out that the findings should be validated in a larger study. Bulk unsorted samples precluded comparing CD4+ and CD8+ T cell repertoires. Repertoire overlap was higher between tumor regions (mean roughly 35%) than tumor-adjacent (17%) or tumor-blood (approximately 15%) pairs, consistent with antigen-driven expansion.

A constant-region primer and ProtoScript II reverse transcriptase were used to reverse-transcribe TCRbeta-specific cDNA from about 530 ng total RNA. Construction of the TCRbeta libraries relied on three nested rounds of multiplex PCR, following a slightly modified ARM-PCR procedure. Multiplex TRBV1-TRBV30 forward primers and a Cbeta reverse primer were used in the first two PCR rounds, each of which was run for approximately 11 cycles. Sample barcodes and Illumina adapters were added in a final 25-cycle PCR with Deep VentR polymerase. Before sequencing, amplicons of 200-500 bp were gel-purified using a QIAquick gel extraction kit. An Illumina HiSeq 2500 was used to sequence the TCRbeta amplicons, generating 250-bp paired-end reads. As for the authors' bioinformatics: Reads were quality-trimmed with Trimmomatic v0.33, and paired reads were merged with FLASH v1.2.11 to recover full CDR3 sequences. V, D and J germline segments were assigned to the rearranged TCRbeta sequences by MiGEC v1.2.1b. Clonotype statistics and Shannon-Wiener diversity indices were computed with VDJtools v1.0.0. Except for diversity analysis, only the 250 most abundant clonotypes of each sample were used in subsequent analyses to reduce sampling bias. TCRdb cleaned the public reads at Q25 with fastp, built clones with MiXCR and kept in-frame beta chains. Identical CDR3 protein sequences are pooled into one entry, listed with their most common genes and DNA. None of the V and J calls come from the authors' own analysis; TCRdb made them. In this sample the table shows about 310,000 distinct CDR3 sequences, more than 55% of which occur a single time. The ten most abundant clones make up about 18% of the sample.

Blood RNA was extracted from unsorted whole blood using TRIzol reagent, and germline DNA was obtained with the DNeasy Blood & Tissue kit. At the time of sampling, the patients were treatment-naive and had chronic HBV infection. About 4 milliliters of peripheral blood were collected into K2EDTA tubes before surgery. This clonotype was counted between two and nine times. This receptor's antigen is unknown. No per-base quality is available; no much larger clone lies one base away. The CDR3 contains 16 residues, cysteine and phenylalanine counted. Of the read, only the CDR3 DNA is kept; its 48 bases are in frame from base 1. V is pruned by 6 bases and J by 6 bases, leaving 13 bases of the junction without a gene match. CDR1 and CDR2 were assigned from the germline V gene as ENHRY and SYGVKD.

Sequenced: peripheral blood. The chain is made from TRBV10-3 and TRBJ2-2, with 7 central nucleotides matching TRBD1. This TCR derives from a woman in her 30s with primary liver carcinoma and hepatitis B virus infection. The CDR3 is CAIRDRDRGSAGELFF. The DNA sequence follows: TGTGCCATCAGGGACCGGGACAGAGGATCGGCCGGGGAGCTGTTTTTT.